A single sample gave rise to the 6 T cell receptor beta chains below, sequenced in a study of regulatory T cells in long-lasting Graves disease (dated by TCRdb to the early 2020s). The time point label corresponds to: persistent/refractory GD, antithyroid drugs over 5 years with positive TRAb. For both TCR sequencing and RNA sequencing, RNA was extracted from PBMCs using TRIzol. The protocol used for the library was multiplex PCR. For sequencing, an Illumina HiSeq 4000 was employed. CDR3 regions were amplified by Arm-PCR with iRepertoire HTBI primers to construct TCR beta libraries. In TCRdb, the public reads were trimmed at Q25 with fastp and aligned with MiXCR, with productive beta chains retained. Rows with a matching CDR3 protein are joined into one entry that keeps the most common DNA and genes. For this sample the table gives 500,000 to 700,000 distinct CDR3 sequences, of which roughly 30% were detected only once. The ten most abundant clones make up 40% to 55% of the sample.

Here the sequenced sample was peripheral blood mononuclear cells (PBMCs), taken when the disease was refractory, from a patient treated with antithyroid drugs. Source of these receptors: a female donor with Graves disease.

V is TRBV5-6 and J is TRBJ1-1; tentative D call: TRBD1 (5 bases). Trimming cost V 7 bases and J 1 base, with 20 bases left between them. The CDR3 covers 16 residues. From germline, CDR1 is SGHDT and CDR2 YYEEEE. CDR3 region: CASGARHHTKNTEAFF. Here the CDR3 DNA reads TGTGCCAGCGGGGCCAGACACCATACAAAGAACACTGAAGCTTTCTTT.

This sequence joins TRBV11-1 and TRBJ1-5; 7 nucleotides align to TRBD1. The CDR3 extends over 17 amino acids. From germline, CDR1 is SGHAT and CDR2 FQDESV (reference sequence). Losses at the gene ends were 3 bases for V and 4 bases for J; bases not matched to a gene: 12. The CDR3 sequence: CASSLSLDRVGNQPQHF. DNA of the CDR3: TGTGCCAGCAGCTTGAGCCTTGACAGGGTAGGGAATCAGCCCCAGCATTTT.

The rearrangement uses TRBV27 and TRBJ2-7; 13 nucleotides agree with TRBD2. The trim removed 4 bases at V and 5 bases at J, leaving 8 bases unmatched. This CDR3 contains 16 residues. The germline gives CDR1 MNHEY, CDR2 SMNVEV (reference sequence). DNA of the CDR3: TGTGCCAGCAGTTCCGGGACTAGCGGGATAGATAACGAGCAGTACTTC. It codes for CASSSGTSGIDNEQYF.

This clonotype occurred a few times. The rearrangement joins TRBV15 to TRBJ1-1; 8 bases agree with TRBD1. The CDR3 sequence is 14 residues long. V trimming: 4 bases; J trimming: 5 bases; junction bases outside the gene matches: 6. Germline lookup yields CDR1 LNHNV and CDR2 YYDKDF (reference sequence). CDR3 amino acids: CATSTGNRGTEAFF. CDR3 DNA sequence: TGTGCCACCAGCACTGGCAACAGGGGGACTGAAGCTTTCTTT.

This clonotype was recorded at least ten times. This sequence joins TRBV12-3 or TRBV12-4 and TRBJ2-7, with TRBD2 as a possible D gene (6 bases). The CDR3 length is 15 residues. The V and J ends lost 3 bases and 0 bases respectively, with 12 bases between them. The DNA for the CDR3 is TGTGCCAGCAGTTTCCCCCGGGAGAGCTCCTACGAGCAGTACTTC. This codes for CASSFPRESSYEQYF.

At least ten counts were recorded for this clonotype. The chain carries TRBV12-3 or TRBV12-4 and TRBJ2-2, with D perhaps matching TRBD1 or TRBD2 (5 bases each). The CDR3 runs 16 residues. Deletions cut 6 bases from V and 7 bases from J, with 21 bases between. CDR3 DNA sequence: TGTGCCAGCAGCCCCCGGGGCGGGCCTGGTGGCGGGGAGCTGTTTTTT. This gives the protein CASSPRGGPGGGELFF.